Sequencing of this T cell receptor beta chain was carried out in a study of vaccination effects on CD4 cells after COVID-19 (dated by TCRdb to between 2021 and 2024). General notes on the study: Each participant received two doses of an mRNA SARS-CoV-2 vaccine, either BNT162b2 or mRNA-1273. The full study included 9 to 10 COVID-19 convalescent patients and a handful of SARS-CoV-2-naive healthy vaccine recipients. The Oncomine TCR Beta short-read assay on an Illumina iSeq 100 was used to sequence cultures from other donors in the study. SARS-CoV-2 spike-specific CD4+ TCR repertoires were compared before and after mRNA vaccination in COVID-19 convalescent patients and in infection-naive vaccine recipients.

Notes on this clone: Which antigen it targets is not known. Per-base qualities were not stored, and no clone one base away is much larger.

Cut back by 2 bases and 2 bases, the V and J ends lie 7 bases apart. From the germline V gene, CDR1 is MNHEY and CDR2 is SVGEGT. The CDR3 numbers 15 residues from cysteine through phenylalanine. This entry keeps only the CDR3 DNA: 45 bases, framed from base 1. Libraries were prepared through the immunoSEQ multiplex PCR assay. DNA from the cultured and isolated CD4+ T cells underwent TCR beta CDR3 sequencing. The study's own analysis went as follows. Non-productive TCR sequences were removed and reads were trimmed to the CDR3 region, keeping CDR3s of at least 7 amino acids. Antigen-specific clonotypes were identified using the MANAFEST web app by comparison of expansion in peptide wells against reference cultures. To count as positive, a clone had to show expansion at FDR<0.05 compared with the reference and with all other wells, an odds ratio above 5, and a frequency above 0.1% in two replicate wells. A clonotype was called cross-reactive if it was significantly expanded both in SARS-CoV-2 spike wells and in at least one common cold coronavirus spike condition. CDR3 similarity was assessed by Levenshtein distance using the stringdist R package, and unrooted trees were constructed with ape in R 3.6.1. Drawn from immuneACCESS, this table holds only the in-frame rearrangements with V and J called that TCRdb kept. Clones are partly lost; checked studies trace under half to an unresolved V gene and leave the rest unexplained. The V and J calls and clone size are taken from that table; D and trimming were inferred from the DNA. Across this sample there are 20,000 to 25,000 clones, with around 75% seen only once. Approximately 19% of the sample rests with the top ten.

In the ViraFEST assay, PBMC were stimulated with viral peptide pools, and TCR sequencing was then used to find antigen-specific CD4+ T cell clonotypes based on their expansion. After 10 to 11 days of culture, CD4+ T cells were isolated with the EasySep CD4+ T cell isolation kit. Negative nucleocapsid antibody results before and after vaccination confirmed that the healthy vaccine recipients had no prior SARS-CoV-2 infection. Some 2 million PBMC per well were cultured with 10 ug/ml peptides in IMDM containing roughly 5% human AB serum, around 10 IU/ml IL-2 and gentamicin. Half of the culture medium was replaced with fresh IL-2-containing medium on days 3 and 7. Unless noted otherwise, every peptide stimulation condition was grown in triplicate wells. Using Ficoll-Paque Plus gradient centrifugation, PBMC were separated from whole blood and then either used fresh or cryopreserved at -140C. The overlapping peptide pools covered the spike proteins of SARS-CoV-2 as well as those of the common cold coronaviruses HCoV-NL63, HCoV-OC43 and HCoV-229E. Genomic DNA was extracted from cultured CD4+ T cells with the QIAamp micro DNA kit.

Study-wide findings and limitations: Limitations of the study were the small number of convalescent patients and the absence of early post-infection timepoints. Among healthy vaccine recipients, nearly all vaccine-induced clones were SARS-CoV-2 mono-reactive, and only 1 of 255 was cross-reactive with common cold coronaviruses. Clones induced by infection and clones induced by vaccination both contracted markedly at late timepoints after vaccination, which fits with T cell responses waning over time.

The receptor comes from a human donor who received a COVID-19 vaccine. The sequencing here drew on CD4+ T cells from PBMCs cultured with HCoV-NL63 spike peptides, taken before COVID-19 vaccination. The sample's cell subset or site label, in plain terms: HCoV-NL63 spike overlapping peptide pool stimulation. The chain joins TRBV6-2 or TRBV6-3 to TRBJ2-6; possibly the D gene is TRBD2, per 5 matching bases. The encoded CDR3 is CASSYGGAGANVLTF. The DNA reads TGTGCCAGCAGTTACGGAGGAGCTGGGGCCAACGTCCTGACTTTC.